One and the same sample provided the 32 T cell receptor beta chains below, sequenced in a study of blood T cell repertoires in COVID-19. The repertoire was sequenced with immunoSEQ multiplex PCR; TCRdb's copy has only in-frame clones and lacks some. The sample lists 93,000 or so clones, 89% seen once, with approximately 17% in the top ten. The sequenced sample was peripheral blood. All receptors come from a woman over 75 in a cohort sampled during active COVID-19.

This clone appeared a few times. The chain joins TRBV19 to TRBJ1-4, with 7 nucleotides matching TRBD1. This CDR3 is 14 amino acids long. Germline V CDR1 and CDR2: LNHDA, SQIVND (reference sequence). With V trimmed by 6 bases and J by 7 bases, 8 bases remained unmatched. The CDR3 coding sequence is TGTGCCAGTAGGGCCGGGACAGAGCTTGAAAAACTGTTTTTT. Amino acids: CASRAGTELEKLFF. The full variable domain, rest sourced from reference TRBV19 and TRBJ1-4, is DGGITQSPKYLFRKEGQNVTLSCEQNLNHDAMYWYRQDPGQGLRLIYYSQIVNDFQKGDIAEGYSVSREKKESFPLTVTSAQKNPTAFYLCASRAGTELEKLFFGSGTQLSVL.

The table lists this clone with a count of one. The J gene is TRBJ1-4, the V gene TRBV4-1; D not certain. This CDR3 has 16 residues. Germline V CDR1 and CDR2: MGHRA, YSYEKL. The ends were cut back, 0 bases at V and 5 bases at J, with 13 bases in the middle. CDR3 coding DNA: TGCGCCAGCAGCCAAGATCCCGGACGAGGGAATGAAAAACTGTTTTTT. This translates into CASSQDPGRGNEKLFF.

V gene TRBV5-1 combines with J gene TRBJ2-3, with TRBD2 matching over 10 bases. The CDR3 consists of 16 residues. With V trimmed by 1 base and J by 4 bases, 6 bases remained unmatched. CDR1 and CDR2 (germline): SGHRS, YFSETQ. CDR3 residues: CASSLYTSGAPDTQYF. CDR3 bases: TGCGCCAGCAGCTTGTATACTAGCGGGGCCCCAGATACGCAGTATTTT.

The chain recombines TRBV7-9 with TRBJ2-1; D may be TRBD2 (5 bases). The germline CDR1 and CDR2 sequences are SEHNR and FQNEAQ (reference sequence). This CDR3 comprises 14 residues. V was shortened by 0 bases and J by 9 bases, with 12 bases between the two germline ends. CDR3 sequence (DNA): TGTGCCAGCAGCTTAGCGTTCCTAGCTGTTGAGCAGTTCTTC. This encodes CASSLAFLAVEQFF.

J is TRBJ2-7 and V is TRBV3-1 (or the pseudogene TRBV3-2); TRBD2 agrees at 13 bases. Trimming at V came to 6 bases and at J to 1 base, leaving 3 bases not matched to a gene. CDR1 LGHDT and CDR2 YNNKEL come from the germline V gene (reference sequence). This CDR3 contains 15 residues. The CDR3 reads CASSWGLAGSYEQYF. Here the CDR3 DNA reads TGTGCCAGCAGTTGGGGACTAGCGGGGTCCTACGAGCAGTACTTC.

The chain joins TRBV24-1 to TRBJ2-7, with TRBD2 identical over 11 bases. The ends lost 6 bases at V and 2 bases at J; junction bases unmatched: 5. Per the germline V gene, CDR1 is KGHDR and CDR2 is SFDVKD. The CDR3 spans 15 residues. This CDR3 is CATSHSGRDPYEQYF. The CDR3 DNA reads TGTGCCACCAGTCATAGCGGGAGGGATCCCTACGAGCAGTACTTC.

V and J are TRBV4-1 and TRBJ2-5; 8 nucleotides line up with TRBD2. Germline V gene sequence: CDR1 MGHRA, CDR2 YSYEKL. This CDR3 has 15 residues. The V gene end was trimmed by 3 bases and the J gene end by 5 bases; junction bases not matched to a gene: 8. The CDR3: CASSHVYSGAETQYF. In DNA form, the CDR3 reads TGCGCCAGCAGCCACGTCTATAGCGGGGCGGAGACCCAGTACTTC.

The chain couples TRBV2 to TRBJ1-6, with TRBD1 matching over 8 bases. V trimming: 6 bases; J trimming: 10 bases; junction bases outside the gene matches: 8. Germline V gene lookup returns CDR1 SNHLY and CDR2 FYNNEI. The CDR3 is made up of 14 amino acids. CDR3 residues: CASRSTGVNSPLHF. The CDR3 coding sequence is TGTGCCAGCAGATCGACAGGGGTGAACTCACCCCTCCACTTT.

The rearrangement joins TRBV14 to TRBJ2-1, with 7 positions matching TRBD1. This CDR3 spans 15 amino acids. Losses at the gene ends were 6 bases for V and 5 bases for J; bases not matched to a gene: 10. Germline-derived CDR1 and CDR2 are SGHDN and FVKESK. The CDR3 spells CASRRSGTDNNEQFF. CDR3 nucleotides: TGTGCCAGCAGGCGCTCTGGGACAGACAACAATGAGCAGTTCTTC.

The gene calls are TRBV10-2 and TRBJ2-1; 11 nucleotides align to TRBD2. From germline, CDR1 is WSHSY and CDR2 SAAADI. J was trimmed by 0 bases and V by 5 bases; bases with no gene match: 6. The CDR3 is 17 amino acids. The CDR3 DNA reads as TGCGCCAGCAGTATGCTAGCGGGGGGCAGCTCCTACAATGAGCAGTTCTTC. Translating gives CASSMLAGGSSYNEQFF.

V gene TRBV5-1 combines with J gene TRBJ2-1, with 12 bases fitting TRBD1. Looked up from germline, CDR1 is SGHRS and CDR2 is YFSETQ. V lost 4 bases to trimming and J lost 11 bases; unmatched junction nucleotides: 10. The CDR3 totals 15 residues. CDR3 coding DNA: TGCGCCAGCAGCGCCATGGGACAGGGGGCGCATAAGCAGTTCTTC. This sequence encodes CASSAMGQGAHKQFF. Full variable domain (outside the CDR3, taken from reference TRBV5-1 and TRBJ2-1): KAGVTQTPRYLIKTRGQQVTLSCSPISGHRSVSWYQQTPGQGLQFLFEYFSETQRNKGNFPGRFSGRQFSNSRSEMNVSTLELGDSALYLCASSAMGQGAHKQFFGPGTRLTVL.

J is TRBJ1-1 and V is TRBV10-3; 7 bases align to TRBD1. This CDR3 has 15 residues. Unmatched junction bases numbered 9, after V lost 6 bases and J lost 2 bases. CDR1 is ENHRY, CDR2 SYGVKD, per germline. The CDR3 spells CAISARQGSNTEAFF. The CDR3, as DNA: TGTGCCATCAGCGCGCGACAGGGTTCCAACACTGAAGCTTTCTTT.

The J gene is TRBJ1-4, the V gene TRBV18; D gene unclear. Trimming took 2 bases from V and 2 from J, leaving 12 bases between them. The germline V gene encodes CDR1 KGHSH and CDR2 LQKENI. The CDR3 extends over 16 amino acids. CDR3 residues: CASSPKARETNEKLFF. The DNA for the CDR3 is TGTGCCAGCTCACCAAAGGCTCGGGAGACTAATGAAAAACTGTTTTTT.

The CDR3 DNA sequence: TGCGCCAGCAGCCAGGGGGCCTACGGGACAGATAGCAATCAGCCCCAGCATTTT. Its translation: CASSQGAYGTDSNQPQHF. The chain links TRBV4-1 to TRBJ1-5; 7 nucleotides line up with TRBD1. The CDR3 contains 18 residues. Trimming at V came to 3 bases and at J to 0 bases, leaving 11 bases not matched to a gene. Germline values: CDR1 MGHRA, CDR2 YSYEKL.

The chain links TRBV3-1 (or the pseudogene TRBV3-2) to TRBJ2-1, with D perhaps TRBD1 (5 bases). This CDR3 region has 12 residues. Trimming cost V 2 bases and J 12 bases, with 11 bases left between them. Germline CDR1 LGHDT, CDR2 YNNKEL (reference sequence). CDR3 region: CASSQQGDGQFF. The CDR3 DNA reads as TGTGCCAGCAGCCAACAGGGTGACGGGCAGTTCTTC.

The chain links TRBV3-1 (or the pseudogene TRBV3-2) to TRBJ2-7, with D possibly matching TRBD2 (5 bases). V was shortened by 4 bases and J by 3 bases, with 13 bases between the two germline ends. This CDR3 has 14 amino acids. The V gene's germline CDR1 is LGHDT and CDR2 YNNKEL (reference sequence). The CDR3 DNA is TGTGCCAGCAGCCCGGAGGCTAACATCTACGAGCAGTACTTC. It translates to CASSPEANIYEQYF.

This sequence joins TRBV29-1 and TRBJ2-1; D possibly corresponds to TRBD2 (7 bases). CDR1 is SQVTM, CDR2 ANQGSEA, per germline. CDR3 length equals 12 residues. The CDR3 reads CTLAGDRLGLFF. CDR3 bases: TGCACCCTTGCGGGAGACAGGCTGGGGCTGTTCTTC.

V usage is TRBV28 and J usage is TRBJ2-2; TRBD1 is a possible D gene (5 bases). CDR3 length: 17 amino acids. Germline V lookup: CDR1 MDHEN, CDR2 SYDVKM. V was trimmed by 7 bases and J by 6 bases, leaving 24 bases between them. The CDR3 reads CASTRALPTIPPGELFF. The CDR3 DNA reads as TGTGCCAGCACCAGGGCACTCCCGACCATTCCCCCCGGGGAGCTGTTTTTT.

The V and J genes are TRBV11-2 and TRBJ2-1, with 10 bases fitting TRBD2. The CDR3 sequence is 15 residues long. Germline V gives CDR1 SGHAT, CDR2 FQNNGV. V was clipped by 3 bases and J by 5 bases; unmatched bases: 4. The CDR3 nucleotides read TGTGCCAGCAGCTTTCTACTAGCGGGGCACAATGAGCAGTTCTTC. As protein: CASSFLLAGHNEQFF.

V usage is TRBV7-9 and J usage is TRBJ1-1, with D unclear. Germline CDR1 SEHNR, CDR2 FQNEAQ (reference sequence). CDR3 size: 14 residues. The ends were cut back, 7 bases at V and 2 bases at J, with 14 bases in the middle. This chain's CDR3 is CASILAEANTEAFF. CDR3 in DNA: TGTGCCAGCATCCTTGCGGAGGCTAACACTGAAGCTTTCTTT. The entire variable domain, with the rest obtained from reference TRBV7-9 and TRBJ1-1, is as follows: DTGVSQNPRHKITKRGQNVTFRCDPISEHNRLYWYRQTLGQGPEFLTYFQNEAQLEKSRLLSDRFSAERPKGSFSTLEIQRTEQGDSAMYLCASILAEANTEAFFGQGTRLTVV.

The chain uses TRBV18 and TRBJ2-1, with TRBD2 matching over 8 bases. The J segment lost 3 bases and the V segment lost 0 bases, leaving 7 bases of the junction unmatched. CDR3 length equals 17 residues. Germline loops: CDR1 KGHSH, CDR2 LQKENI. This CDR3 reads CASSPPQAGANYNEQFF. The CDR3 coding sequence is TGTGCCAGCTCACCACCTCAAGCGGGGGCCAACTACAATGAGCAGTTCTTC.

J is TRBJ2-7 and V is TRBV7-9, with 9 positions matching TRBD2. Unmatched junction bases numbered 9, after V lost 1 base and J lost 5 bases. In germline, CDR1 is SEHNR, CDR2 FQNEAQ (reference sequence). The CDR3 runs 16 residues. CDR3 in DNA: TGTGCCAGCAGCTTAGATGATAGGGCTAGCGGGGACGAGCAGTACTTC. Amino acid sequence: CASSLDDRASGDEQYF.

The rearrangement links TRBV6-5 to TRBJ1-6; the D is unclear. The ends were cut back, 10 bases at V and 8 bases at J, with 15 bases in the middle. This CDR3 has 13 amino acids. Germline-derived CDR1 and CDR2 are MNHEY and SVGAGI. Here the CDR3 reads CATQAGIYSPLHF. The CDR3 DNA reads TGTGCCACCCAAGCGGGCATCTATTCACCCCTCCACTTT.

The V call is TRBV4-1, the J call TRBJ2-3; 9 bases match TRBD2. Germline CDR1 and CDR2: MGHRA and YSYEKL. The CDR3 consists of 15 residues. The V gene end was trimmed by 4 bases and the J gene end by 4 bases; junction bases not matched to a gene: 6. CDR3 in DNA: TGCGCCAGCAGCCGTATACTAGCGGGCCCAGATACGCAGTATTTT. Residues: CASSRILAGPDTQYF.

The chain has TRBV28 and TRBJ2-7; TRBD1 is a possible D gene (6 bases). Germline CDR1 is MDHEN and CDR2 is SYDVKM. This CDR3 is built from 14 residues. Deletions cut 7 bases from V and 2 bases from J, with 15 bases between. DNA for the CDR3: TGTGCCAGCACTTCTCCCGGGGACACCTACGAGCAGTACTTC. Its translation is CASTSPGDTYEQYF.

The rearrangement links TRBV5-6 to TRBJ2-1; weak D call: TRBD2 (6 bases). The germline CDR1 and CDR2 sequences are SGHDT and YYEEEE. The CDR3 contains 12 residues. Trimming cost V 2 bases and J 7 bases, with 7 bases left between them. The CDR3 nucleotides read TGTGCCAGCAGCTTCGGAGGGAATGAGCAGTTCTTC. Protein sequence: CASSFGGNEQFF.

The CDR3 sequence: CAISESPGQTNTEAFF. For the CDR3, the DNA is TGTGCCATCAGTGAGTCACCGGGACAGACGAACACTGAAGCTTTCTTT. The chain combines TRBV10-3 with TRBJ1-1; 7 bases match TRBD1. CDR3 length: 16 amino acids. CDR1 and CDR2 from the germline V gene are ENHRY and SYGVKD. V lost 0 bases and J lost 1; bases outside the gene matches: 5.

The rearrangement links TRBV5-4 to TRBJ2-5; TRBD1 aligns across 7 bases. CDR3 length: 15 residues. CDR1 and CDR2 (germline): SGHNT, YYREEE (reference sequence). The trim removed 4 bases at V and 1 base at J, leaving 7 bases unmatched. The CDR3 protein is CASSEKGQFQETQYF. The CDR3 DNA follows: TGTGCCAGCAGCGAAAAGGGACAGTTCCAAGAGACCCAGTACTTC.

The chain employs TRBV3-1 (or the pseudogene TRBV3-2) and TRBJ2-6, with D possibly matching TRBD1 (6 bases). Germline V CDR1 and CDR2: LGHDT, YNNKEL (reference sequence). V shed 0 bases and J shed 0 bases, with 18 bases lying between them. The CDR3 has 20 amino acids. The CDR3 is CASSQERLSQGYSGANVLTF. The CDR3, as DNA: TGTGCCAGCAGCCAAGAAAGGTTGTCACAGGGCTACTCTGGGGCCAACGTCCTGACTTTC.

This chain uses TRBV15 with TRBJ2-3, with TRBD1 identical over 10 bases. Trimming took 4 bases from V and 5 from J; bases not matched to a gene: 6. The germline V gene has CDR1 LNHNV and CDR2 YYDKDF (reference sequence). The CDR3 covers 15 residues. The CDR3 sequence: CATSTPGQGIDTQYF. The CDR3 bases are TGTGCCACCAGCACACCGGGACAGGGGATAGATACGCAGTATTTT.

V and J are TRBV7-9 and TRBJ2-1; 8 bases line up with TRBD2. CDR3 length equals 16 residues. CDR1 and CDR2 from the germline V gene are SEHNR and FQNEAQ (reference sequence). J was trimmed by 4 bases and V by 6 bases; bases with no gene match: 11. The CDR3 sequence: CASRPLAGADYNEQFF. The CDR3 DNA follows: TGTGCCAGCAGACCCCTAGCGGGCGCCGATTACAATGAGCAGTTCTTC.

The rearrangement links TRBV7-2 to TRBJ2-7; TRBD1 matches 8 bases. Germline loops: CDR1 SGHTA, CDR2 FQGNSA. The CDR3 consists of 15 residues. V lost 5 bases to trimming and J lost 0 bases; unmatched junction nucleotides: 6. DNA of the CDR3: TGTGCCAGCAGCGGGGACAGGCAGAGCTCCTACGAGCAGTACTTC. It translates to CASSGDRQSSYEQYF. The whole variable domain, remainder taken from reference TRBV7-2 and TRBJ2-7, is GAGVSQSPSNKVTEKGKDVELRCDPISGHTALYWYRQSLGQGLEFLIYFQGNSAPDKSGLPSDRFSAERTGGSVSTLTIQRTQQEDSAVYLCASSGDRQSSYEQYFGPGTRLTVT.